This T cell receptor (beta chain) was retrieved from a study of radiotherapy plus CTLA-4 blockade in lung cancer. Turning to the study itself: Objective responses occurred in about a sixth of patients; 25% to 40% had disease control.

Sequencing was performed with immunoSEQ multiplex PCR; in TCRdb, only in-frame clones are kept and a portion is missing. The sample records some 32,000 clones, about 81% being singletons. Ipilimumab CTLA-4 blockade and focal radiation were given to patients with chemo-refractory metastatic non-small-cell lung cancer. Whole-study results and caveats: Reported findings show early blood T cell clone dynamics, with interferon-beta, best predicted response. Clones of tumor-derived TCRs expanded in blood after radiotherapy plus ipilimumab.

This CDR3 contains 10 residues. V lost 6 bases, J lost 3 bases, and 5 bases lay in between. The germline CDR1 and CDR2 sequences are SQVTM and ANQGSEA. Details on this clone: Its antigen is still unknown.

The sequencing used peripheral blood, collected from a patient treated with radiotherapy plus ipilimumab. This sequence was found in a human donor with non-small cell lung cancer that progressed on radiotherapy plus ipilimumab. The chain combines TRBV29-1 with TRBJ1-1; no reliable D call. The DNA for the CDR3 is TGCAGCGTGAGAGACACTGAAGCTTTCTTT. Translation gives CSVRDTEAFF. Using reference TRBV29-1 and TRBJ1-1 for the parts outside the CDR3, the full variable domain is SAVISQKPSRDICQRGTSLTIQCQVDSQVTMMFWYRQQPGQSLTLIATANQGSEATYESGFVIDKFPISRPNLTFSTLTVSNMSPEDSSIYLCSVRDTEAFFGQGTRLTVV.